This TCR beta chain derives from a study of shared clonotypes between healthy human individuals. Profiled with immunoSEQ multiplex PCR; TCRdb holds only in-frame clones, not every one. This table has roughly 700,000 clones, approximately 79% appearing once. Study-wide findings and caveats: Clonotype sharing across a few donors was observed for roughly 5% of naive CD4 clonotypes. Against clonotypes common to all four donors, non-shared ones had lower generation probabilities.

V dropped 0 bases and J dropped 2 bases, with 17 bases sitting between them. The CDR3 contains 17 residues. Germline CDR1 and CDR2: MGHRA and YSYEKL. A note on this clone: The antigen is unknown.

This chain links TRBV4-1 with TRBJ2-7; either TRBD1 or TRBD2 may supply D (5 bases each). What was sequenced was memory CD4+ T cells sorted from blood. The sample's subset: CD45RA-negative fraction. The clonotype originates from a woman aged 25-40 years in good health. The CDR3 DNA reads TGCGCCAGCAGCCAAGATAGAACGGGGACGGAAGCCTACGAGCAGTACTTC. It yields the protein CASSQDRTGTEAYEQYF.